This TCR beta chain was captured by sequencing in a study of identical twins. Study results and limitations: Insertions were reduced in abundant cord blood beta clonotypes but not in memory repertoires.

Every one of the donors was a healthy Caucasian. TCRdb re-derived calls from the 5' RACE reads in MiXCR, one entry per CDR3 protein. The table includes fewer than 550,000 distinct CDR3 sequences, roughly 15% detected once. This clonotype was observed a handful of times. Antigen: not known. These same records also appear under a second study, on yellow fever vaccine responses in identical twins. That work adds: Twins' T cell vaccine responses reportedly looked partly convergent, partly personalized.

The sequence derives from a woman aged 18-29 years in good health. Source material: CD4+ T cells sorted from blood.

The CDR3 spells CATSDRSSTGYYGYTF. CDR3 sequence (DNA): TGTGCCACCAGTGACCGATCCTCGACAGGCTACTATGGCTACACCTTC. The chain employs TRBV24-1 and TRBJ1-2, with D tentatively TRBD1 (6 bases). CDR1 is KGHDR, CDR2 SFDVKD, per germline. V shed 4 bases and J shed 3 bases, with 17 bases lying between them. CDR3 length: 16 amino acids.